The rows below give T cell receptor beta chains drawn from one sample of a study of patients and donors after allogeneic stem cell transplantation. Via MiXCR, TCRdb re-called the RT-PCR reads, giving one row per CDR3 protein. The sample has 150,000 to 250,000 distinct CDR3 sequences; 41% are singletons. The sequenced sample consisted of blood, either unsorted or a sorted T cell fraction (not recorded which). These receptors were obtained from a human donor who was either an allogeneic HSCT recipient or a stem cell or donor lymphocyte infusion donor (not recorded which). It is not recorded whose cells these are; they may come from a transplant donor. Each CDR3 is given with its conserved first and last residue. Fields, in order: clone size, V gene, D gene, J gene, CDR3 protein, CDR3 DNA. A D gene is named only where the DNA matches it firmly. Clone sizes are given selectively: once, few, many, or a class where the clone is expanded.

size: .
V: TRBV7-2
D: .
J: TRBJ2-1
CDR3: CASRATVYNEQFF
DNA: TGTGCCAGCAGAGCCACAGTCTACAATGAGCAGTTCTTC

size: few
V: TRBV13
D: TRBD2
J: TRBJ2-7
CDR3: CASSLSLAGGIFRLDEQYF
DNA: TGTGCCAGCAGCTTATCTCTAGCGGGAGGGATTTTTCGGTTGGACGAGCAGTACTTC

size: .
V: TRBV28
D: .
J: TRBJ2-3
CDR3: CASTDATSWASTDTQYF
DNA: TGTGCCAGCACGGATGCGACATCTTGGGCTAGCACAGATACGCAGTATTTT

size: few
V: TRBV5-1
D: TRBD2
J: TRBJ2-3
CDR3: CASSSELASTDTQYF
DNA: TGCGCCAGCAGCTCCGAACTAGCGTCCACAGATACGCAGTATTTT

size: once
V: TRBV4-3
D: .
J: TRBJ1-1
CDR3: CASSQVVSWNTAFF
DNA: TGCGCCAGCAGCCAAGTGGTCAGCTGGAACACGGCTTTCTTT

size: few
V: TRBV12-3/TRBV12-4
D: .
J: TRBJ1-5
CDR3: CASSFDGEPNQPQHF
DNA: TGTGCCAGCAGTTTTGACGGGGAACCCAATCAGCCCCAGCATTTT

size: .
V: TRBV12-3/TRBV12-4
D: .
J: TRBJ1-5
CDR3: CASSSHRLREGNQPQHF
DNA: TGTGCCAGCAGTTCCCACAGACTCCGGGAGGGCAATCAGCCCCAGCATTTT

size: .
V: TRBV28
D: .
J: TRBJ1-1
CDR3: CASSSGEVNTEAFF
DNA: TGTGCCAGCAGTTCGGGGGAGGTGAACACTGAAGCTTTCTTT

size: few
V: TRBV30
D: .
J: TRBJ1-1
CDR3: CAWFHPGLMNTEAFF
DNA: TGTGCCTGGTTCCACCCCGGCCTCATGAACACTGAAGCTTTCTTT

size: .
V: TRBV5-1
D: TRBD2
J: TRBJ2-1
CDR3: CASSPEVAGDNEQFF
DNA: TGCGCCAGCAGCCCGGAGGTAGCGGGAGACAATGAGCAGTTCTTC

size: .
V: TRBV7-2
D: .
J: TRBJ1-3
CDR3: CASSLVSGTLLF
DNA: TGTGCCAGCAGCTTAGTATCTGGGACACTGTTGTTT

size: few
V: TRBV24-1
D: TRBD1
J: TRBJ1-5
CDR3: CATSQGQVRPQHF
DNA: TGTGCCACCAGTCAGGGACAGGTAAGGCCCCAGCATTTT

size: .
V: TRBV28
D: TRBD2
J: TRBJ2-3
CDR3: CASSTGTSGSDRTDTQYF
DNA: TGTGCCAGCAGCACCGGGACTAGCGGGTCGGACCGCACAGATACGCAGTATTTT

size: few
V: TRBV5-1
D: TRBD1
J: TRBJ1-4
CDR3: CASSLRDRRSTNEKLFF
DNA: TGCGCCAGCAGCTTGCGGGACAGAAGATCAACTAATGAAAAACTGTTTTTT

size: .
V: TRBV14
D: .
J: TRBJ2-1
CDR3: CASSQVVGGSEQFF
DNA: TGTGCCAGCAGCCAAGTAGTGGGGGGCAGCGAGCAGTTCTTC

size: .
V: TRBV10-2
D: TRBD2
J: TRBJ2-1
CDR3: CASTLAGEQFF
DNA: TGCGCCAGCACGCTAGCGGGGGAGCAGTTCTTC

size: .
V: TRBV4-3
D: .
J: TRBJ1-2
CDR3: CASSQDRAGYTF
DNA: TGCGCCAGCAGCCAAGACAGGGCTGGCTACACCTTC

size: few
V: TRBV10-3
D: .
J: TRBJ1-1
CDR3: CAISDVNTEAFF
DNA: TGTGCCATCAGTGACGTGAACACTGAAGCTTTCTTT

size: few
V: TRBV12-3/TRBV12-4
D: TRBD2
J: TRBJ2-7
CDR3: CASSPRGLAVSYEQYF
DNA: TGTGCCAGCAGTCCCCGAGGCCTAGCGGTCTCCTACGAGCAGTACTTC

size: few
V: TRBV7-8
D: .
J: TRBJ1-1
CDR3: CASSLGNNLNTEAFF
DNA: TGTGCCAGCAGCTTAGGTAACAACCTGAACACTGAAGCTTTCTTT

size: .
V: TRBV18
D: .
J: TRBJ1-1
CDR3: CASSRAGLGTEAFF
DNA: TGTGCCAGCTCACGGGCAGGGTTGGGGACTGAAGCTTTCTTT

size: .
V: TRBV7-9
D: .
J: TRBJ1-1
CDR3: CASSFGLSEAFF
DNA: TGTGCCAGCAGCTTCGGACTGAGTGAAGCTTTCTTT

size: .
V: TRBV7-9
D: .
J: TRBJ1-1
CDR3: CASSSTGQTEAFF
DNA: TGTGCCAGCAGCTCTACAGGGCAGACTGAAGCTTTCTTT

size: .
V: TRBV5-1
D: .
J: TRBJ2-2
CDR3: CASSVGWNAGELFF
DNA: TGCGCCAGCAGCGTCGGATGGAACGCCGGGGAGCTGTTTTTT

size: few
V: TRBV12-3/TRBV12-4
D: TRBD1
J: TRBJ1-4
CDR3: CASSLGQGATNEKLFF
DNA: TGTGCCAGCAGTTTGGGACAGGGTGCGACTAATGAAAAACTGTTTTTT

size: few
V: TRBV29-1
D: .
J: TRBJ1-2
CDR3: CSVEMELGYTF
DNA: TGCAGCGTTGAGATGGAATTGGGCTACACCTTC

size: .
V: TRBV28
D: TRBD1
J: TRBJ1-1
CDR3: CASRPGGAWTEAFF
DNA: TGTGCCAGCAGGCCAGGGGGCGCGTGGACTGAAGCTTTCTTT

size: few
V: TRBV10-2
D: TRBD1
J: TRBJ1-2
CDR3: CASSEQGTGASSYTF
DNA: TGCGCCAGCAGTGAGCAGGGGACAGGGGCTTCGAGCTACACCTTC

size: few
V: TRBV29-1
D: .
J: TRBJ1-5
CDR3: CSVEDGTTQPQHF
DNA: TGCAGCGTTGAAGATGGTACCACTCAGCCCCAGCATTTT

size: many
V: TRBV14
D: TRBD1
J: TRBJ1-3
CDR3: CASSLRQGTGNTIYF
DNA: TGTGCCAGCAGCCTAAGACAGGGGACTGGAAACACCATATATTTT

size: .
V: TRBV6-2/TRBV6-3
D: .
J: TRBJ1-4
CDR3: CASSLTTTNEKLFF
DNA: TGTGCCAGCAGTTTGACGACAACTAATGAAAAACTGTTTTTT

size: .
V: TRBV2
D: .
J: TRBJ1-1
CDR3: CASSDFNEAFF
DNA: TGTGCCAGCAGTGATTTTAATGAAGCTTTCTTT

size: .
V: TRBV29-1
D: .
J: TRBJ2-7
CDR3: CSVGAPSGPLGEQYF
DNA: TGCAGCGTGGGAGCCCCCAGCGGACCTCTCGGCGAGCAGTACTTC

size: .
V: TRBV6-4
D: .
J: TRBJ2-1
CDR3: CASSGGESYNEQFF
DNA: TGTGCCAGCAGTGGGGGAGAGTCCTACAATGAGCAGTTCTTC

size: .
V: TRBV5-1
D: .
J: TRBJ2-1
CDR3: CASSLVRVAYNEQFF
DNA: TGCGCCAGCAGCTTGGTTCGAGTAGCCTACAATGAGCAGTTCTTC

size: .
V: TRBV6-2/TRBV6-3
D: TRBD1
J: TRBJ1-1
CDR3: CASSPGTGVGNTEAFF
DNA: TGTGCCAGCAGTCCCGGGACAGGGGTTGGGAACACTGAAGCTTTCTTT

size: .
V: TRBV9
D: .
J: TRBJ1-1
CDR3: CASSEDFWGTEAFF
DNA: TGTGCCAGCAGCGAGGACTTTTGGGGCACTGAAGCTTTCTTT

size: few
V: TRBV27
D: .
J: TRBJ1-5
CDR3: CASSNKGWSQPQHF
DNA: TGTGCCAGCAGTAATAAGGGTTGGTCTCAGCCCCAGCATTTT

size: .
V: TRBV5-1
D: .
J: TRBJ2-3
CDR3: CASSLEIVGTDTQYF
DNA: TGCGCCAGCAGCTTGGAGATAGTAGGTACAGATACGCAGTATTTT

size: .
V: TRBV23-1
D: TRBD1
J: TRBJ2-3
CDR3: CASSRSGTGHTDTQYF
DNA: TGCGCCAGCAGTCGATCAGGGACAGGGCACACAGATACGCAGTATTTT

size: .
V: TRBV6-2/TRBV6-3
D: .
J: TRBJ2-7
CDR3: CASSDSTYQKNF
DNA: TGTGCCAGCAGTGACAGCACTTATCAGAAAAACTTC

size: few
V: TRBV2
D: .
J: TRBJ1-2
CDR3: CATQRSETLYGYTF
DNA: TGTGCCACCCAAAGGTCGGAGACTCTCTATGGCTACACCTTC

size: few
V: TRBV12-3/TRBV12-4
D: TRBD1
J: TRBJ1-5
CDR3: CASWQGGNQPQHF
DNA: TGTGCCAGCTGGCAGGGGGGCAATCAGCCCCAGCATTTT

size: few
V: TRBV15
D: .
J: TRBJ2-5
CDR3: CATSRDSVVDETQYF
DNA: TGTGCCACCAGCAGAGATAGTGTGGTGGACGAGACCCAGTACTTC

size: few
V: TRBV5-1
D: .
J: TRBJ1-2
CDR3: CASSPKITQGYGYTF
DNA: TGCGCCAGCAGCCCCAAAATTACCCAGGGGTATGGCTACACCTTC

size: many
V: TRBV7-2
D: .
J: TRBJ1-1
CDR3: CASSLAGRANTEAFF
DNA: TGTGCCAGCAGCTTAGCGGGACGTGCTAACACTGAAGCTTTCTTT

size: few
V: TRBV4-2
D: TRBD1
J: TRBJ1-1
CDR3: CASSQEAGGISGTEAFF
DNA: TGTGCCAGCAGCCAAGAGGCAGGGGGCATTTCAGGGACTGAAGCTTTCTTT

size: .
V: TRBV6-1
D: TRBD1
J: TRBJ2-7
CDR3: CASRGTGGEQYF
DNA: TGTGCCAGCAGGGGGACAGGGGGCGAGCAGTACTTC

size: .
V: TRBV5-1
D: .
J: TRBJ1-1
CDR3: CASSLGGDLNTEAFF
DNA: TGCGCCAGCAGCTTGGGAGGGGACTTGAACACTGAAGCTTTCTTT

size: few
V: TRBV20-1
D: .
J: TRBJ2-2
CDR3: CSARVLNTGELFF
DNA: TGCAGTGCTAGAGTACTGAACACCGGGGAGCTGTTTTTT

size: few
V: TRBV6-1
D: .
J: TRBJ2-5
CDR3: CASSEVPVQETQYF
DNA: TGTGCCAGCAGTGAAGTGCCCGTTCAAGAGACCCAGTACTTC

size: once
V: TRBV7-3
D: .
J: TRBJ1-6
CDR3: CASSLGYNSPLHF
DNA: TGTGCCAGCAGCTTAGGGTATAATTCACCCCTCCACTTT

size: .
V: TRBV5-4
D: .
J: TRBJ2-2
CDR3: CASTSTFRNTGELFF
DNA: TGTGCCAGCACCTCGACCTTTCGGAACACCGGGGAGCTGTTTTTT

size: few
V: TRBV5-6
D: .
J: TRBJ1-3
CDR3: CASSLALADSGNTIYF
DNA: TGTGCCAGCAGCTTGGCCCTGGCAGACTCTGGAAACACCATATATTTT

size: .
V: TRBV6-4
D: .
J: TRBJ2-1
CDR3: CASALDSSYNEQFF
DNA: TGTGCCAGCGCGCTCGACAGCTCCTACAATGAGCAGTTCTTC

size: few
V: TRBV12-3/TRBV12-4
D: TRBD1
J: TRBJ1-2
CDR3: CASSFGGQGDHGYTF
DNA: TGTGCCAGCAGTTTCGGGGGACAGGGGGATCACGGCTACACCTTC

size: few
V: TRBV10-3
D: .
J: TRBJ1-6
CDR3: CAISESGTISPLHF
DNA: TGTGCCATCAGTGAGTCTGGGACCATCTCACCCCTCCACTTT

size: .
V: TRBV27
D: TRBD1
J: TRBJ2-7
CDR3: CASSPGTGGPGAYEQYF
DNA: TGTGCCAGCAGTCCCGGGACAGGGGGCCCCGGGGCCTACGAGCAGTACTTC

size: few
V: TRBV12-3/TRBV12-4
D: .
J: TRBJ2-7
CDR3: CASSLEGALRKEQYF
DNA: TGTGCCAGCAGTTTGGAGGGGGCTCTACGGAAAGAGCAGTACTTC

size: .
V: TRBV7-9
D: .
J: TRBJ1-1
CDR3: CASSLAITNTEAFF
DNA: TGTGCCAGCAGCTTGGCGATTACGAACACTGAAGCTTTCTTT